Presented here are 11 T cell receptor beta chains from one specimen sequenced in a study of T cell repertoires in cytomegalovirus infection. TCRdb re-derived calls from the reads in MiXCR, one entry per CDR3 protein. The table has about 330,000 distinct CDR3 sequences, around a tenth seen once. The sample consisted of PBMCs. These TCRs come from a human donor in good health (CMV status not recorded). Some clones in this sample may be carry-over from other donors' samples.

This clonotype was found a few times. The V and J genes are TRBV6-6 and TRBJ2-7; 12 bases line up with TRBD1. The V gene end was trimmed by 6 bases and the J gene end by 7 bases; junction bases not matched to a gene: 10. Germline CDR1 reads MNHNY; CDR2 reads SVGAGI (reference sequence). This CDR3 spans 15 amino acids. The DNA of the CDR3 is TGTGCCAGCAGCCCCCCGGGACAGGGGGCGGGGGAGCAGTACTTC. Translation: CASSPPGQGAGEQYF.

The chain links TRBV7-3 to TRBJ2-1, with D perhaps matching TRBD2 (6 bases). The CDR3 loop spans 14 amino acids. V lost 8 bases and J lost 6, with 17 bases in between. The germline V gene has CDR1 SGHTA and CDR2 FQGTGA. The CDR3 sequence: CASRGLARFNEQFF. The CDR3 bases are TGTGCCAGCCGAGGGCTAGCGAGGTTCAATGAGCAGTTCTTC.

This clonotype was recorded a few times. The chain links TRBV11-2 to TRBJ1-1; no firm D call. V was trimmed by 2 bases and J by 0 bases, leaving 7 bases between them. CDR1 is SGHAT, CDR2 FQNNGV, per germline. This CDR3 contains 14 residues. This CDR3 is CASSLRAVNTEAFF. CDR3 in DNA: TGTGCCAGCAGCTTACGGGCAGTGAACACTGAAGCTTTCTTT.

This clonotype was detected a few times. In DNA, the CDR3 is TGCAGTGCTAGGGCCGGGGGTGATTATGGCTACACCTTC. Translation: CSARAGGDYGYTF. The chain is built from TRBV20-1 and TRBJ1-2; a weak D match, TRBD1 (5 bases). Germline lookup yields CDR1 DFQATT and CDR2 SNEGSKA (reference sequence). V lost 3 bases to trimming and J lost 5 bases, with 13 bases between them. The CDR3 contains 13 residues.

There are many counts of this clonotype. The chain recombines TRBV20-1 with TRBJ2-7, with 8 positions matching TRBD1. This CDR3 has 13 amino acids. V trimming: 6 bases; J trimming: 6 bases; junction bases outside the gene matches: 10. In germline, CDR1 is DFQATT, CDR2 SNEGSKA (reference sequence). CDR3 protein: CSAGTGTGGEQYF. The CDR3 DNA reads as TGCAGTGCGGGTACCGGGACAGGAGGCGAGCAGTACTTC.

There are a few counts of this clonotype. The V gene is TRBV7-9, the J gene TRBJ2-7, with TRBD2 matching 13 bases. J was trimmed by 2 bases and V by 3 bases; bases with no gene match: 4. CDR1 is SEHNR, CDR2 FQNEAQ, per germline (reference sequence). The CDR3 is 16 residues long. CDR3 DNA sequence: TGTGCCAGCAGCTTTGGGACTAGCGGGGCCCCCTACGAGCAGTACTTC. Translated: CASSFGTSGAPYEQYF.

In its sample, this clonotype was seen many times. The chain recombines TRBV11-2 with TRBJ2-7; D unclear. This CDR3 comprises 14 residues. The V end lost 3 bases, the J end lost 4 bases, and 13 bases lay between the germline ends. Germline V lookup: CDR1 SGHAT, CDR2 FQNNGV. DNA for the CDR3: TGTGCCAGCAGCTTCAGTGGCTCCCCGTACGAGCAGTACTTC. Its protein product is CASSFSGSPYEQYF.

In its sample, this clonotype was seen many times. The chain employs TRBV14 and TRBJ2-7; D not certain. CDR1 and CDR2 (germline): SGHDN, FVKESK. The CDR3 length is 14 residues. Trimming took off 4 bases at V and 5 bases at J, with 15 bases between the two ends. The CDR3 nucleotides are TGTGCCAGCAGCCGCCGGAGTAGTAGCCACGAGCAGTACTTC. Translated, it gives CASSRRSSSHEQYF.

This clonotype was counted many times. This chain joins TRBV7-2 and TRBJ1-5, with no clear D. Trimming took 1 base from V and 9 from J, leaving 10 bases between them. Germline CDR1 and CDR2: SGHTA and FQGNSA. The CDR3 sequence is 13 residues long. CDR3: CASSLGVRRPQHF. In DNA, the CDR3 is TGTGCCAGCAGCTTAGGTGTCAGGCGGCCCCAGCATTTT.

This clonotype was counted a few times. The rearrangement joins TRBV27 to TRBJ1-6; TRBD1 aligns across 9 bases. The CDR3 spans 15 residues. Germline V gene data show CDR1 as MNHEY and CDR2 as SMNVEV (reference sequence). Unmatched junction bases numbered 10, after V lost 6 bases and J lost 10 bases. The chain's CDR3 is CASSPLTGGGSPLHF. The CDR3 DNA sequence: TGTGCCAGCAGCCCCCTTACAGGGGGCGGGTCACCCCTCCACTTT.

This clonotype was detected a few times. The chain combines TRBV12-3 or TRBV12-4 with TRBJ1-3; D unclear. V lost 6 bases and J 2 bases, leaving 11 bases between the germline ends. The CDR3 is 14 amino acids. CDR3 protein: CASSPILAGNTIYF. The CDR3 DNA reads TGTGCCAGCAGCCCAATATTGGCTGGAAACACCATATATTTT.